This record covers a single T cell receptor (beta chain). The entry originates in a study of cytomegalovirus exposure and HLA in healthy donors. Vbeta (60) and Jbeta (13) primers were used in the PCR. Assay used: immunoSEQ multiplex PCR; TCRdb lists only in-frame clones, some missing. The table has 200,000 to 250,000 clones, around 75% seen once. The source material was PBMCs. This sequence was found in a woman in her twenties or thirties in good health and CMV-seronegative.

CDR3 coding DNA: TGTGCCAGCAGTGAAGCGAGGGCGGGGCCCTACGAGCAGTACTTC. It specifies CASSEARAGPYEQYF. V gene TRBV6-1 combines with J gene TRBJ2-7; D may be TRBD2 (6 bases). The V gene's germline CDR1 is MNHNS and CDR2 SASEGT. The germline V and J ends were trimmed by 0 bases and 2 bases, with 11 bases remaining between them. The CDR3 loop spans 15 amino acids.